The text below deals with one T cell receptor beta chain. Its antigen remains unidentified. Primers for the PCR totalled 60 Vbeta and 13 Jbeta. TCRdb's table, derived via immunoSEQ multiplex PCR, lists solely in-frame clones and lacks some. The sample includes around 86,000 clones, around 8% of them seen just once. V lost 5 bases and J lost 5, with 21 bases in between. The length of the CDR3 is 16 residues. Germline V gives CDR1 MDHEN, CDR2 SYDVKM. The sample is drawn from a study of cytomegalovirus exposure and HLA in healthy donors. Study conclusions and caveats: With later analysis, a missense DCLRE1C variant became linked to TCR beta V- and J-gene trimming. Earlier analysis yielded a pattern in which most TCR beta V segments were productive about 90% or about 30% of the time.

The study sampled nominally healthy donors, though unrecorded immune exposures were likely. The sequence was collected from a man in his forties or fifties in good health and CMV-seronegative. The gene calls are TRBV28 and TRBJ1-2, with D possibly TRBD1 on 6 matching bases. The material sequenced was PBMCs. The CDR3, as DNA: TGTGCCAGCAGTCCACACACAGGGAGCCTAAGATATGGCTACACCTTC. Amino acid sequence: CASSPHTGSLRYGYTF.